This T cell receptor beta chain was captured in a study of early T cells in non-severe SARS-CoV-2 infection. Study summary: Sequencing targeted bulk RNA from unsorted whole blood, leaving chains unpaired.

Via MiXCR, TCRdb re-called the 5' RACE reads, giving one row per CDR3 protein. Of 30,000 to 35,000 distinct CDR3 sequences detected, around 7% appear once; the ten largest clones hold approximately 13%. The length of the CDR3 is 11 residues. V lost 6 bases and J 3 bases, leaving 5 bases between the germline ends. Germline V CDR1 and CDR2: SEHNR, FQNEAQ (reference sequence). This sequence joins TRBV7-9 and TRBJ1-1; D gene unclear. Sequenced here: whole blood, sampled at baseline. This receptor was taken from an adult who was a healthcare worker with PCR-confirmed SARS-CoV-2 infection or an uninfected control (not recorded which). In DNA, the CDR3 is TGTGCCAGCAGTAGAGACACTGAAGCTTTCTTT. This codes for CASSRDTEAFF.